These T cell receptor beta chains were read from a single sample in a study of lymphopenia after photon versus proton radiotherapy. Libraries were prepared by immunoSEQ multiplex PCR; TCRdb keeps only in-frame clonotypes and omits some of them. The sample includes around 150,000 clones, approximately 90% of them seen just once. The sequencing used peripheral blood, collected from a patient treated with photon-based radiotherapy. Receptors were obtained from a middle-aged man with gastric cancer. Each CDR3 is given with its conserved first and last residue. The order of the fields is D gene, J gene, V gene, CDR3 protein, CDR3 DNA. D genes are given only for firm matches.

D gene: TRBD2
J gene: TRBJ2-3
V gene: TRBV9
CDR3 protein: CASSALAGASDTQYF
CDR3 DNA: TGTGCCAGCAGCGCCCTAGCGGGAGCATCAGATACGCAGTATTTT

D gene: TRBD1
J gene: TRBJ2-3
V gene: TRBV2
CDR3 protein: CASSVNRGSTDTQYF
CDR3 DNA: TGTGCCAGCAGCGTGAACAGGGGAAGCACAGATACGCAGTATTTT

D gene: TRBD1
J gene: TRBJ1-2
V gene: TRBV9
CDR3 protein: CASSPGTGGGYYGYTF
CDR3 DNA: TGTGCCAGCAGCCCCGGGACAGGGGGCGGTTACTATGGCTACACCTTC

D gene: .
J gene: TRBJ2-7
V gene: TRBV7-9
CDR3 protein: CASNRLTSYEQYF
CDR3 DNA: TGTGCCAGCAACAGGCTGACCTCCTACGAGCAGTACTTC

D gene: .
J gene: TRBJ1-2
V gene: TRBV29-1
CDR3 protein: CSVEDAGLGYTF
CDR3 DNA: TGCAGCGTTGAAGACGCAGGGTTGGGCTACACCTTC

D gene: .
J gene: TRBJ1-2
V gene: TRBV14
CDR3 protein: CASSQALSRAIYGYTF
CDR3 DNA: TGTGCCAGCAGCCAAGCCTTGTCCCGAGCTATCTATGGCTACACCTTC

D gene: .
J gene: TRBJ2-1
V gene: TRBV5-1
CDR3 protein: CASSFTDSSYNEQFF
CDR3 DNA: TGCGCCAGCAGCTTTACGGACAGCTCCTACAATGAGCAGTTCTTC

D gene: TRBD1
J gene: TRBJ2-1
V gene: TRBV30
CDR3 protein: CAWRRDRVGEQFF
CDR3 DNA: TGTGCCTGGAGAAGGGACAGGGTTGGTGAGCAGTTCTTC

D gene: .
J gene: TRBJ1-2
V gene: TRBV28
CDR3 protein: CASSLGVGYGYTF
CDR3 DNA: TGTGCCAGCAGTTTAGGGGTTGGCTATGGCTACACCTTC

D gene: TRBD2
J gene: TRBJ2-1
V gene: TRBV25-1
CDR3 protein: CASSDPWRERSYNEQFF
CDR3 DNA: TGTGCCAGCAGTGACCCCTGGCGGGAGAGGTCCTACAATGAGCAGTTCTTC

D gene: .
J gene: TRBJ1-4
V gene: TRBV29-1
CDR3 protein: CSVARELGEKLFF
CDR3 DNA: TGCAGCGTGGCCAGGGAGTTGGGTGAAAAACTGTTTTTT

D gene: .
J gene: TRBJ2-5
V gene: TRBV19
CDR3 protein: CASSPRPDRGQETQYF
CDR3 DNA: TGTGCCAGTAGTCCCCGACCGGACAGAGGACAAGAGACCCAGTACTTC

D gene: .
J gene: TRBJ2-1
V gene: TRBV15
CDR3 protein: CATSRVGSGSYNEQFF
CDR3 DNA: TGTGCCACCAGCAGAGTAGGGAGCGGGTCCTACAATGAGCAGTTCTTC

D gene: .
J gene: TRBJ2-5
V gene: TRBV11-2
CDR3 protein: CASSQGLASETQYF
CDR3 DNA: TGTGCCAGCAGTCAGGGGCTAGCTAGCGAGACCCAGTACTTC

D gene: .
J gene: TRBJ2-1
V gene: TRBV7-6
CDR3 protein: CASSRSGSYNEQFF
CDR3 DNA: TGTGCCAGCAGTAGATCAGGCTCCTACAATGAGCAGTTCTTC